The present TCR beta chain was sequenced within a study of blood T cell repertoires in COVID-19. The overall study: Italy, Spain and the United States were the sources of the convalescent and acute COVID-19 samples. Nucleic acid was either cDNA or gDNA, and it came from T cells, B-cell-depleted T cells, or PBMCs.

Original processing notes: The assay estimated nucleated cells by amplifying reference gene primers. Only in-frame clones appear in the TCRdb table, and some are missing; sequencing was by immunoSEQ multiplex PCR. V and J calls and clone size are those listed in that table; D and trimming were worked out from the DNA. The sample has around 160,000 clones, 85% to 95% seen once. V lost 5 bases, J lost 5 bases, and 6 bases lay in between. From germline, CDR1 is SGHTA and CDR2 FQGTGA. The CDR3 sequence is 12 residues long. The Seattle patients joined while their infection was active and were tracked longitudinally afterward.

The chain employs TRBV7-3 and TRBJ2-2, with unresolved D. The clonotype originates from a woman aged 55-70 years with COVID-19, enrolled during active disease. The material sequenced was peripheral blood. CDR3 DNA sequence: TGTGCCAGCAGCACCTATACCGGGGAGCTGTTTTTT. Translated: CASSTYTGELFF.